Listed here are 24 T cell receptor beta chains from one sample, sequenced in a study of blood T cell repertoires in COVID-19. Libraries were prepared by immunoSEQ multiplex PCR; TCRdb keeps only in-frame clonotypes and omits some of them. The top ten clones hold 13% to 15% of a sample with 180,000 or so clones, under 90% of them seen once. The sample comprised peripheral blood. These receptor sequences come from a woman between 65 and 79 years old with COVID-19, enrolled during active disease.

The chain uses TRBV27 and TRBJ1-3; 7 bases fit TRBD1. CDR1 MNHEY and CDR2 SMNVEV come from the germline V gene (reference sequence). The CDR3 runs to 18 residues. Germline trimming cut 3 bases from V and 2 bases from J; bases unmatched to any gene: 13. The CDR3 reads CASSFGFGGGRAGNTIYF. The CDR3, as DNA: TGTGCCAGCAGTTTCGGCTTTGGAGGGGGCCGAGCTGGAAACACCATATATTTT.

The chain carries TRBV7-7 and TRBJ1-5; 8 nucleotides align to TRBD1. Germline V lookup: CDR1 SSHAT, CDR2 FNYEAQ (reference sequence). Germline trimming cut 5 bases from V and 0 bases from J; bases unmatched to any gene: 18. This CDR3 is 20 amino acids long. CDR3 region: CASSTPFRPRGLYSNQPQHF. The CDR3 bases are TGTGCCAGCAGCACCCCCTTTAGGCCCAGGGGGCTATATAGCAATCAGCCCCAGCATTTT. The full variable domain, completed using reference TRBV7-7 and TRBJ1-5, is GAGVSQSPRYKVTKRGQDVTLRCDPISSHATLYWYQQALGQGPEFLTYFNYEAQPDKSGLPSDRFSAERPEGSISTLTIQRTEQRDSAMYRCASSTPFRPRGLYSNQPQHFGDGTRLSIL.

This clone was detected once. The chain couples TRBV5-1 to TRBJ1-1, with 12 nucleotides matching TRBD1. Per the germline V gene, CDR1 is SGHRS and CDR2 is YFSETQ. This CDR3 is built from 16 residues. J was trimmed by 3 bases and V by 5 bases; bases with no gene match: 8. Written as DNA, the CDR3 is TGCGCCAGCAGTTTCGGGACAGGGGGCTCGGACACTGAAGCTTTCTTT. The encoded protein is CASSFGTGGSDTEAFF.

This clone occurred a few times. The chain uses TRBV2 and TRBJ1-6, with TRBD1 matching over 7 bases. V shed 6 bases, J shed 7 bases, and the junction held 6 bases outside the gene matches. CDR3 size: 14 residues. Looked up from germline, CDR1 is SNHLY and CDR2 is FYNNEI. The CDR3 loop reads CASSRQGANSPLHF. The CDR3 region has the DNA TGTGCCAGCAGCCGACAGGGAGCGAATTCACCCCTCCACTTT.

In DNA, the CDR3 is TGTGCCAGCAGTAGACAGGGCCCGTATGGCTACACCTTC. Encoded protein: CASSRQGPYGYTF. V gene TRBV12-3 or TRBV12-4 combines with J gene TRBJ1-2; TRBD1 aligns across 7 bases. V lost 5 bases and J lost 5; bases outside the gene matches: 5. The CDR3 totals 13 residues.

The chain carries TRBV21-1 and TRBJ2-2; TRBD2 reflects the table's D call only, with no check against the DNA. TRBV21-1 is given as a pseudogene. This CDR3 region has 17 residues. CDR3 DNA sequence: TGTGCCAGCAGCCATGACCCGTCGGGGTGGAACACCGGGGAGCTGTTTTTT. Its translation is CASSHDPSGWNTGELFF.

The chain combines TRBV9 with TRBJ1-1; tentatively, D is TRBD1 (6 bases). V lost 4 bases and J lost 8, with 15 bases in between. The CDR3 has 13 amino acids. Germline values: CDR1 SGDLS, CDR2 YYNGEE. The CDR3 loop reads CASSTLQGPEAFF. For the CDR3, the DNA is TGTGCCAGCAGCACACTTCAGGGGCCAGAAGCTTTCTTT.

J is TRBJ2-7 and V is TRBV7-8; D remains unclear. V was shortened by 5 bases and J by 2 bases, with 4 bases between the two germline ends. The CDR3 length is 11 residues. Germline V CDR1 and CDR2: SGHVS, FQNEAQ. CDR3 sequence (DNA): TGTGCCAGCAGCGTTACCTACGAGCAGTACTTC. It yields the protein CASSVTYEQYF.

The gene calls are TRBV11-2 and TRBJ1-1; TRBD1 matches 10 bases. The germline V gene encodes CDR1 SGHAT and CDR2 FQNNGV. This CDR3 has 13 amino acids. The J segment lost 11 bases and the V segment lost 1 base, leaving 4 bases of the junction unmatched. In DNA form, the CDR3 reads TGTGCCAGCAGCTTAGCCGGACAGGGGGTGGCTTTCTTT. Protein: CASSLAGQGVAFF. Full variable domain (rest looked up from reference TRBV11-2 and TRBJ1-1): EAGVAQSPRYKIIEKRQSVAFWCNPISGHATLYWYQQILGQGPKLLIQFQNNGVVDDSQLPKDRFSAERLKGVDSTLKIQPAKLEDSAVYLCASSLAGQGVAFFGQGTRLTVV.

CDR3 coding DNA: TGTGCCAGCAGTCTTAGACAATACACTGAAGCTTTCTTT. This encodes CASSLRQYTEAFF. V is TRBV6-5 and J is TRBJ1-1; D not certain. CDR1 MNHEY and CDR2 SVGAGI come from the germline V gene. The CDR3 loop spans 13 amino acids. V gave up 5 bases and J gave up 3 bases, with 10 bases separating them.

The chain carries TRBV28 and TRBJ1-1; TRBD1 agrees at 8 bases. V shed 7 bases, J shed 8 bases, and the junction held 12 bases outside the gene matches. CDR1 is MDHEN, CDR2 SYDVKM, per germline. This CDR3 region has 14 residues. The CDR3 sequence: CASTPPDRVPEAFF. In DNA, the CDR3 is TGTGCCAGCACCCCTCCGGACAGGGTCCCCGAAGCTTTCTTT.

A single count supports this clone. The chain employs TRBV5-1 and TRBJ2-2; a weak D match, TRBD2 (6 bases). The V gene's germline CDR1 is SGHRS and CDR2 YFSETQ. V lost 1 base and J 4 bases, leaving 11 bases between the germline ends. This CDR3 has 15 residues. The CDR3 reads CASSLQGGATGELFF. As DNA, the CDR3 is TGCGCCAGCAGCTTGCAAGGCGGGGCCACCGGGGAGCTGTTTTTT.

This clone was recorded only once. The chain couples TRBV3-1 (or the pseudogene TRBV3-2) to TRBJ1-1, with a tentative D call TRBD1 (6 bases). CDR3 length: 16 amino acids. Germline loops: CDR1 LGHDT, CDR2 YNNKEL (reference sequence). V lost 2 bases and J lost 6, with 19 bases in between. In nucleotides, the CDR3 is TGTGCCAGCAGCCAAATTATCTCAGGCGGGGGCGCTGAAGCTTTCTTT. Translation gives CASSQIISGGGAEAFF.

V and J are TRBV13 and TRBJ2-1, with unresolved D. This CDR3 spans 12 amino acids. Trimming left V 7 bases short and J 6 bases short, with 10 bases between. Germline V CDR1 and CDR2: PRHDT, FYEKMQ (reference sequence). The CDR3 region is CASNSPFNEQFF. The CDR3 coding sequence is TGTGCCAGCAACTCCCCTTTCAATGAGCAGTTCTTC.

The chain couples TRBV5-6 to TRBJ2-7, with 8 bases identical to TRBD2. The V gene end was trimmed by 6 bases and the J gene end by 3 bases; junction bases not matched to a gene: 8. The CDR3 is 14 amino acids. The germline V gene has CDR1 SGHDT and CDR2 YYEEEE. The CDR3 nucleotides read TGTGCCAGCACAAGGGGACTAGATAACTACGAGCAGTACTTC. This codes for CASTRGLDNYEQYF.

DNA for the CDR3: TGTGCCAGCAGCCAAGATACGCGGTTCTCTACTGAAGCTTTCTTT. As protein: CASSQDTRFSTEAFF. J is TRBJ1-1 and V is TRBV4-2; D call uncertain. CDR1 is LGHNA and CDR2 is YNFKEQ in the germline V gene. The CDR3 covers 15 residues. V was pared by 0 bases and J by 5 bases, with 13 bases between.

Regarding this clone: Other DNA sequences of this sample code for an identical CDR3. The genes are TRBV9 and TRBJ1-1; TRBD1 might be the D (5 bases). CDR1 SGDLS and CDR2 YYNGEE come from the germline V gene. The germline V and J ends were trimmed by 0 bases and 3 bases, with 9 bases remaining between them. CDR3 size: 14 residues. The CDR3 DNA reads as TGTGCCAGCAGCGTAGTCGGGGGGGACACTGAAGCTTTCTTT. Translating gives CASSVVGGDTEAFF.

The chain couples TRBV19 to TRBJ2-1, with 11 bases matching TRBD1. The CDR3 length is 15 residues. Germline CDR1 LNHDA, CDR2 SQIVND (reference sequence). The V segment lost 3 bases and the J segment 7 bases; nucleotides outside the gene matches: 5. CDR3 DNA sequence: TGTGCCAGTAGTATTGGACAGGGGGCCCTGAATGAGCAGTTCTTC. The encoded protein is CASSIGQGALNEQFF.

The chain employs TRBV9 and TRBJ1-1; maybe TRBD1 (6 bases). The CDR3 has 14 residues. The V and J ends lost 3 bases and 4 bases respectively, with 13 bases between them. CDR1 is SGDLS and CDR2 is YYNGEE in the germline V gene. CDR3 coding DNA: TGTGCCAGCAGCGAGGCCTCCAGGGGCACTGAAGCTTTCTTT. It is translated as CASSEASRGTEAFF.

The rearrangement links TRBV7-2 to TRBJ2-1; tentatively, D is TRBD2 (6 bases). This CDR3 is 16 amino acids long. Trimming took 1 base from V and 0 from J, leaving 10 bases between them. Germline V gene lookup returns CDR1 SGHTA and CDR2 FQGNSA. The CDR3 reads CASSLGGLASYNEQFF. The CDR3 region has the DNA TGTGCCAGCAGCTTAGGGGGACTGGCCTCCTACAATGAGCAGTTCTTC.

The sample holds a few counts of this clone. The chain is built from TRBV9 and TRBJ1-6; 8 nucleotides align to TRBD1. With V trimmed by 4 bases and J by 7 bases, 7 bases remained unmatched. Germline values: CDR1 SGDLS, CDR2 YYNGEE. The CDR3 has 15 amino acids. CDR3 coding DNA: TGTGCCAGCAGCCAGCAACAGGGGGGAAATTCACCCCTCCACTTT. Its translation: CASSQQQGGNSPLHF. Looking up the rest from reference TRBV9 and TRBJ1-6 gives the full variable domain: DSGVTQTPKHLITATGQRVTLRCSPRSGDLSVYWYQQSLDQGLQFLIQYYNGEERAKGNILERFSAQQFPDLHSELNLSSLELGDSALYFCASSQQQGGNSPLHFGNGTRLTVT.

This sequence joins TRBV28 and TRBJ2-5; the match to TRBD1 covers 10 bases. Germline assignment: CDR1 MDHEN and CDR2 SYDVKM. The CDR3 has 17 amino acids. V lost 5 bases, J lost 4 bases, and 13 bases stayed unmatched. The CDR3 DNA reads TGTGCCAGCAGTCCCCTTCCGGGACAGGGGTTTGGAGAGACCCAGTACTTC. This sequence encodes CASSPLPGQGFGETQYF.

The chain carries TRBV28 and TRBJ1-5, with 8 positions matching TRBD1. This CDR3 spans 15 amino acids. Trimming at V came to 5 bases and at J to 6 bases, leaving 9 bases not matched to a gene. Germline CDR1 reads MDHEN; CDR2 reads SYDVKM. CDR3 residues: CASSLPGTGPQPQHF. The CDR3 coding sequence is TGTGCCAGCAGTCTTCCCGGGACAGGCCCTCAGCCCCAGCATTTT.

The chain joins TRBV10-2 to TRBJ1-1, with D perhaps matching TRBD1 (5 bases). The length of the CDR3 is 17 residues. Germline loops: CDR1 WSHSY, CDR2 SAAADI. Trimming took off 6 bases at V and 1 base at J, with 21 bases between the two ends. Written as DNA, the CDR3 is TGCGCCAGCAGCCACCCAAAGGACATCTTGACGAACACTGAAGCTTTCTTT. This sequence encodes CASSHPKDILTNTEAFF.